The subject of this entry is one TCR beta chain. The antigen is undetermined. The entry originates in a study of cytotoxic CD8 clonotypes in ibrutinib-treated CLL. On the study more broadly: Response material was collected after a median 12 months of treatment, range 6 to 36.

The CDR3 loop spans 15 amino acids. The germline V gene has CDR1 SNHLY and CDR2 FYNNEI. The trim removed 4 bases at V and 5 bases at J, leaving 7 bases unmatched. General observations from the study: Progressing and sustained-remission patients had different sampling times. Public clonotypes, rarely seen, contracted or held steady on treatment.

Only in-frame clones appear in the TCRdb table, and some are missing; sequencing was by immunoSEQ multiplex PCR. The repertoire has roughly 330,000 clones, 60% to 80% of them found once; the top ten carry roughly 6%. The sequence derives from a human donor with chronic lymphocytic leukemia. The V and J genes are TRBV2 and TRBJ2-2; 7 bases are shared with TRBD1. The specimen was PBMCs, collected after 36 months of ibrutinib treatment. The CDR3, as DNA: TGTGCCAGCAGTGGAGACAGGGTCGAGACCGGGGAGCTGTTTTTT. Protein product: CASSGDRVETGELFF.